This T cell receptor (beta chain) was captured in a study of technical replicates of blood from a few donors. The germline V gene encodes CDR1 SGHRS and CDR2 YFSETQ. With V trimmed by 3 bases and J by 2 bases, 14 bases remained unmatched. CDR3 length equals 17 residues. Repertoires were generated with immunoSEQ multiplex PCR, while TCRdb's copy carries only in-frame clones and drops some. The sample contains about 78,000 clones, approximately 95% of which appear only once. Sequenced material: T cells isolated from PBMCs. This chain links TRBV5-1 with TRBJ2-7; 7 bases align to TRBD1. This clonotype originated in a human donor in good health. The CDR3 sequence is CASSSSGPNRGAYEQYF. For the CDR3, the DNA is TGCGCCAGCAGCTCCTCGGGGCCTAACAGGGGAGCCTACGAGCAGTACTTC.